This entry concerns a single T cell receptor (beta chain). Its antigen is not known. Using immunoSEQ multiplex PCR, the repertoire was profiled, and TCRdb retains in-frame clones only, with some absent. The sample holds 25,000 to 30,000 clones, just under 95% seen once. The sample originates from a study of graft-versus-host responses after intestinal transplantation. The overall study: Multivisceral, liver-intestinal, or isolated intestinal transplants were performed in recipients. The whole recipient group had anti-thymocyte globulin induction followed by tacrolimus and steroids for two to four years.

Study outcomes and limitations: Marrow from the recipient contained GvH clones, some of which had appeared first in ileum or blood. Early post-transplant HvG declines tracked with peak circulating GvH clone levels.

V was clipped by 3 bases and J by 0 bases; unmatched bases: 10. The V gene's germline CDR1 is SGDLS and CDR2 YYNGEE. The CDR3 is 17 residues long. V is TRBV9 and J is TRBJ2-3; the match to TRBD1 covers 7 bases. The sample here was PBMCs, taken about 62 days after intestinal transplant. The receptor was derived from a human patient who received an intestinal transplant, so some T cells may come from the graft donor. The CDR3 coding sequence is TGTGCCAGCAGCGGAGCCAACCGGGACAGTAGCACAGATACGCAGTATTTT. Protein product: CASSGANRDSSTDTQYF.